The clone carrying this T cell receptor beta chain was recorded many times. This sample was included in a study of T cells in Graves' hyperthyroidism and ophthalmopathy. Amplification yielded TCR beta CDR3 regions, with RNA transcripts as the source. Primed by the HTBI set, a first-round RT-PCR was run on the TCR CDR3. TCRdb re-called the multiplex PCR reads through MiXCR, storing one row per CDR3 protein. The table lists over 150,000 distinct CDR3 sequences, less than 20% of them singletons. CDR3 length: 14 residues. V gave up 5 bases and J gave up 9 bases; unmatched junction bases: 10. The germline gives CDR1 DFQATT, CDR2 SNEGSKA (reference sequence).

This TCR came from a woman aged 45-60 years with Graves' hyperthyroidism. The chain uses TRBV20-1 and TRBJ2-1; 10 bases are a match to TRBD1. The source material was blood. CDR3 nucleotide sequence: TGCAGTGCTCCCGGGACAGGGGAAATCAGTGAGCAGTTCTTC. Translating gives CSAPGTGEISEQFF.